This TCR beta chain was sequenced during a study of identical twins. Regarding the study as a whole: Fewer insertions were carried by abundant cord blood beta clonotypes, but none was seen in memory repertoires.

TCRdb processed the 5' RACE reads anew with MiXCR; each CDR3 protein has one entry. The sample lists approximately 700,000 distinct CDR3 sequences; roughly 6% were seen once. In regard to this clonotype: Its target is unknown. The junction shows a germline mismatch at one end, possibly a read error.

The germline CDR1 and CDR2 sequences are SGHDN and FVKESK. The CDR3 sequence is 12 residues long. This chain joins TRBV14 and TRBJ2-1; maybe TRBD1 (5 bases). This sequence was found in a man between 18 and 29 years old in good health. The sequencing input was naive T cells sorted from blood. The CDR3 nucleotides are TGTGCCAGCAGCAAAGAGTCAGGGCGTCAGTTCTTC. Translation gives CASSKESGRQFF.